One sample yielded the 10 T cell receptor beta chains listed below, sequenced in a study of Ad26.COV2.S vaccination and SARS-CoV-2 variants. The treatment here: some 20 received Ad26.COV2.S at low or high dose, single or two shots; about 5 received placebo; per-sample allocation not given. The samples were gathered on day 63 after the first injection of vaccine or placebo. TCRdb keeps only in-frame clones here, not all; method: immunoSEQ multiplex PCR. The sample lists about 480,000 clones, 87% seen once, with around 13% in the top ten. The starting material was peripheral blood, obtained in a trial of Ad26.COV2.S vaccine versus placebo. The receptors were gathered from a person between 18 and 59 years old who received the Ad26.COV2.S COVID-19 vaccine or a placebo.

This chain links TRBV19 with TRBJ2-3; 8 bases are a match to TRBD2. The CDR3 is 14 residues long. The V gene's germline CDR1 is LNHDA and CDR2 SQIVND (reference sequence). Trimming at V came to 5 bases and at J to 3 bases, leaving 4 bases not matched to a gene. The DNA of the CDR3 is TGTGCCAGTAGTTCGCGGGAGGTTACAGATACGCAGTATTTT. Translation: CASSSREVTDTQYF.

The chain employs TRBV30 and TRBJ1-4, with TRBD1 matching over 8 bases. Trimming removed 3 bases from V and 7 bases from J; junction bases left unmatched: 7. This CDR3 is 14 amino acids long. Germline loops: CDR1 GTSNPN, CDR2 SVGIG (reference sequence). The CDR3 loop reads CAWSETGAGEKLFF. Here the CDR3 DNA reads TGTGCCTGGAGCGAGACAGGGGCGGGTGAAAAACTGTTTTTT.

This clone was seen a single time. V gene TRBV2 combines with J gene TRBJ1-1; D unresolved. The V gene's germline CDR1 is SNHLY and CDR2 FYNNEI. This CDR3 is built from 15 residues. V was cut by 6 bases and J by 2 bases, with 16 bases left in between. The CDR3 reads CASRVGTALNTEAFF. In DNA, the CDR3 is TGTGCCAGCAGAGTTGGTACAGCCCTTAACACTGAAGCTTTCTTT.

The V gene is TRBV4-2, the J gene TRBJ1-2, with 10 bases identical to TRBD1. V shed 4 bases and J 4 bases; nucleotides not matched to a gene: 6. The length of the CDR3 is 15 residues. Germline V gene data show CDR1 as LGHNA and CDR2 as YNFKEQ. The DNA of the CDR3 is TGTGCCAGCAGCCCCGGCGGGACAGGGGCCTATGGCTACACCTTC. Its translation is CASSPGGTGAYGYTF.

This clone has more than one count but fewer than ten. The rearrangement links TRBV19 to TRBJ1-1, with D uncertain. With 4 bases removed from V and 0 bases from J, the gap between germline ends came to 12 bases. This CDR3 spans 15 amino acids. Germline V gene data show CDR1 as LNHDA and CDR2 as SQIVND (reference sequence). Here the CDR3 reads CASSNYPGLNTEAFF. The CDR3, as DNA: TGTGCCAGTAGTAACTACCCGGGTCTGAACACTGAAGCTTTCTTT. Full variable domain (outside the CDR3, taken from reference TRBV19 and TRBJ1-1): DGGITQSPKYLFRKEGQNVTLSCEQNLNHDAMYWYRQDPGQGLRLIYYSQIVNDFQKGDIAEGYSVSREKKESFPLTVTSAQKNPTAFYLCASSNYPGLNTEAFFGQGTRLTVV.

The CDR3 region has the DNA TGTGCCAGCAGCTTAACCGGGACCCAGGGATTTCCCTACGAGCAGTACTTC. It specifies CASSLTGTQGFPYEQYF. V usage is TRBV11-2 and J usage is TRBJ2-7; TRBD1 or TRBD2 may be the D gene (5 bases each). Germline V CDR1 and CDR2: SGHAT, FQNNGV. V was pared by 2 bases and J by 2 bases, with 19 bases between. The CDR3 contains 17 residues.

The CDR3 DNA follows: TGTGCCAGCCCTGAGGCGCCTAGCGGGAGGGGCGAGCAGTACTTC. Its protein is CASPEAPSGRGEQYF. The chain is built from TRBV2 and TRBJ2-7; TRBD2 aligns across 12 bases. V lost 8 bases, J lost 6 bases, and 11 bases stayed unmatched. From germline, CDR1 is SNHLY and CDR2 FYNNEI. This CDR3 has 15 residues.

The chain joins TRBV9 to TRBJ1-1; no clear D. From germline, CDR1 is SGDLS and CDR2 YYNGEE. V was clipped by 0 bases and J by 4 bases, with 10 bases between them. The CDR3 sequence is 14 residues long. The CDR3, as DNA: TGTGCCAGCAGCGTAGGGCCCCCAAGCACTGAAGCTTTCTTT. It translates to CASSVGPPSTEAFF.

The chain is built from TRBV7-2 and TRBJ2-3; no clear D gene. From germline, CDR1 is SGHTA and CDR2 FQGNSA. The CDR3 has 15 residues. V shed 5 bases and J shed 1 base, with 13 bases lying between them. In nucleotides, the CDR3 is TGTGCCAGCAGCCCCTCCTCACTTCGCACAGATACGCAGTATTTT. It is translated as CASSPSSLRTDTQYF.

The genes are TRBV18 and TRBJ1-2; 8 nucleotides line up with TRBD1. Germline lookup yields CDR1 KGHSH and CDR2 LQKENI. The CDR3 is made up of 14 amino acids. Trimming took 5 bases from V and 6 from J; bases not matched to a gene: 8. CDR3 protein: CASSSRTGSDGYTF. DNA of the CDR3: TGTGCCAGCTCATCTAGGACAGGGTCGGATGGCTACACCTTC.